A selection of T cell receptor beta chains follows, all from one sample in a study of T cell repertoires in aging, cancer and after chemotherapy. Each CDR3 protein is one row after TCRdb ran MiXCR on the multiplex PCR reads. Among under 5,500 distinct CDR3 sequences listed, around 30% were seen once. The sample was blood. The origin of the receptors is a human donor with a solid tumor. Each CDR3 is given with its conserved first and last residue. Each record gives: D gene, J gene, V gene, CDR3 length, clone size, CDR3 DNA, CDR3 protein. The D gene is left open where the match is weak. Expanded clones are given a class, and other clones once, few, many or no size at all.

NA TRBJ1-5 TRBV30 13 medium-sized TGTGCCTGGAGTGTACAGGGCAATCAGCCCCAGCATTTT CAWSVQGNQPQHF
NA TRBJ2-2 TRBV27 14 NA TGTGCCAGCAGTTTATTGGGTCTCTCCGGGGAGCTGTTTTTT CASSLLGLSGELFF
TRBD1 TRBJ1-1 TRBV10-3 11 few TGTGCCATCCAACAGGGGACTGAAGCTTTCTTT CAIQQGTEAFF
TRBD1 TRBJ1-4 TRBV7-9 16 NA TGTGCCAGCAGCTTAGACAGGGGGGCAACTAATGAAAAACTGTTTTTT CASSLDRGATNEKLFF
NA TRBJ2-3 TRBV13 13 NA TGTGCCAGCAGCTACTCGAGCGGGTATACGCAGTATTTT CASSYSSGYTQYF
NA TRBJ2-5 TRBV27 14 few TGTGCCAGCAGTTTGATCCCCTCCGGGGGGACCCAGTACTTC CASSLIPSGGTQYF
TRBD1 TRBJ1-2 TRBV27 12 NA TGTGCCAGCAAACAGGGGAGCTATGGCTACACCTTC CASKQGSYGYTF
NA TRBJ1-2 TRBV28 13 NA TGTGCCAGCAGACGGCCTCCTAACTATGGCTACACCTTC CASRRPPNYGYTF
NA TRBJ1-2 TRBV7-9 13 NA TGTGCCAGCAGCTTGAGGGACTCAGATGGCTACACCTTC CASSLRDSDGYTF
NA TRBJ1-5 TRBV6-5 14 few TGTGCCAGCAGCAAGGGGAATAGCAATCAGCCCCAGCATTTT CASSKGNSNQPQHF
TRBD1 TRBJ2-6 TRBV5-4 17 few TGTGCCAGCAGCTTGAGGACAGGGCGCTCTGGGGCCAACGTCCTGACTTTC CASSLRTGRSGANVLTF
TRBD2 TRBJ2-1 TRBV20-1 12 NA TGCAGTGCGGGGAGCGGGAGGGCTGAGCAGTTCTTC CSAGSGRAEQFF
TRBD2 TRBJ2-7 TRBV18 13 few TGTGCCAGCTCACCGGGCCCGGGGGGGGAGCAGTACTTC CASSPGPGGEQYF
TRBD2 TRBJ2-7 TRBV7-2 15 few TGTGCCAGCAGTTTGACTAGCGTAAGCTCCTACGAGCAGTACTTC CASSLTSVSSYEQYF
NA TRBJ1-1 TRBV10-1 13 few TGCGCCAGCAGTGAAGGACAGCGGGGTGAAGCTTTCTTT CASSEGQRGEAFF
NA TRBJ2-7 TRBV6-1 15 NA TGTGCCAGCAGTGAACTGGGGGGGGCCCGCTACGAGCAGTACTTC CASSELGGARYEQYF
TRBD2 TRBJ2-7 TRBV5-4 14 NA TGTGCCAGCAGCATGGGGGGGGTGCCCTACGAGCAGTACTTC CASSMGGVPYEQYF
NA TRBJ2-2 TRBV9 14 NA TGTGCCAGCAGCGTAGATTACAACACCGGGGAGCTGTTTTTT CASSVDYNTGELFF
NA TRBJ1-1 TRBV19 17 NA TGTGCCAGTAGTATGGACCTGGGCAGGTACAGGCAGGCTCGAGCTTTCTTT CASSMDLGRYRQARAFF
NA TRBJ1-2 TRBV20-1 13 NA TGCAGTGCTAGGCAGGGTTTGAGCTATGGCTACACCTTC CSARQGLSYGYTF
TRBD1 TRBJ2-7 TRBV10-3 13 NA TGTGCCATCAGTCTGGGACAGGGGAGTGAGCAGTACTTC CAISLGQGSEQYF
TRBD2 TRBJ2-1 TRBV12-3/TRBV12-4 15 few TGTGCCAGCAGTTTAATGAGCGGGGGTTACAATGAGCAGTTCTTC CASSLMSGGYNEQFF
NA TRBJ1-2 TRBV7-2 14 NA TGTGCCAGCAGCTTAGACACCTCCAACTATGGCTACACCTTC CASSLDTSNYGYTF
TRBD2 TRBJ2-5 TRBV7-6 15 NA TGTGCCACGCGAACCAGCGGGGGTGTCCAAGAGACCCAGTACTTC CATRTSGGVQETQYF
NA TRBJ2-7 TRBV7-9 14 few TGTGCCAGCAGCTTTGGAGGGGTGGGGTACGAGCAGTACTTC CASSFGGVGYEQYF
TRBD1 TRBJ1-2 TRBV7-2 15 NA TGTGCCAGCAGCTCCAAGACAGGGGGGGACTATGGCTACACCTTC CASSSKTGGDYGYTF
NA TRBJ1-1 TRBV12-3/TRBV12-4 13 few TGTGCCAGCAGTTTAGTCGAGCGAGCGGGAGCTTTCTTT CASSLVERAGAFF
TRBD2 TRBJ2-3 TRBV12-3/TRBV12-4 15 NA TGTGCCAGCAGTGCAAGCGGGAGGGGAACAGATACGCAGTATTTT CASSASGRGTDTQYF
NA TRBJ1-1 TRBV12-3/TRBV12-4 13 once TGTGCCAGCAGTTTCGGGGGCGTCACTAAAGCTTTCTTT CASSFGGVTKAFF
TRBD2 TRBJ2-1 TRBV11-3 16 NA TGTGCCAGCAGCAACGGTGGCGGGAGGGCCCTCCGTCAGCAGTTCTTC CASSNGGGRALRQQFF
NA TRBJ1-5 TRBV12-3/TRBV12-4 13 NA TGTGCCAGCAGCCCGGGGGCCAAACAGCCCCAGCATTTT CASSPGAKQPQHF
TRBD2 TRBJ2-3 TRBV12-3/TRBV12-4 15 NA TGTGCCAGCAGTTCCACTAGCGGGGGGACAGATACGCAGTATTTT CASSSTSGGTDTQYF